The clone carrying this T cell receptor beta chain was seen ten or more times. This sample is part of a study of T-cell reconstitution after alpha-beta-depleted transplantation in children. The CDR3 loop spans 13 amino acids. The germline CDR1 and CDR2 sequences are DFQATT and SNEGSKA (reference sequence). V was trimmed by 3 bases and J by 1 base, leaving 9 bases between them. The authors prepared the TCRbeta library with unique molecular identifiers. TCRdb reanalysed the PCR reads using MiXCR and keeps one entry per CDR3 protein. The sample comprises 200,000 to 300,000 distinct CDR3 sequences, 20% to 30% of which are singletons, and about 2.8% rests with the top ten.

This chain uses TRBV20-1 with TRBJ2-5; D perhaps matches TRBD2 (5 bases). The source of this sequence is a girl aged 2 to 10 with Fanconi anemia, due to receive a stem cell transplant. The sample consisted of PBMCs, taken before TCRalphabeta/CD19-depleted stem cell transplant. The CDR3, as DNA: TGCAGTGCTAGCGGGGTGTTCCAAGAGACCCAGTACTTC. It translates to CSASGVFQETQYF.